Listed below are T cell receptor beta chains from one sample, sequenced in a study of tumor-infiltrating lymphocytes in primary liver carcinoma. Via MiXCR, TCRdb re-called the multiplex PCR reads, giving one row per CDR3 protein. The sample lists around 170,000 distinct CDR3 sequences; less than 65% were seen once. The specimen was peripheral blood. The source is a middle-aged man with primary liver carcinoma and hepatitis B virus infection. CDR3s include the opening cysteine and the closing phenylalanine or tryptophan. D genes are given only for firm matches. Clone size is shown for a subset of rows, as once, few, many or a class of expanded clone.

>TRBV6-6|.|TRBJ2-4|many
CASSYSETKNIQYF
TGTGCCAGCAGTTACTCGGAAACCAAAAACATTCAGTACTTC
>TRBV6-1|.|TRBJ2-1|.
CASSEAEYNEQFF
TGTGCCAGCAGTGAAGCGGAGTACAATGAGCAGTTCTTC
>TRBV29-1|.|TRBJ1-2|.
CSAGSGTGRERGYTF
TGCAGCGCTGGAAGTGGAACAGGGAGAGAACGGGGCTACACCTTC
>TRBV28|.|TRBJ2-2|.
CASIKGDGPNTGELFF
TGTGCCAGCATTAAGGGGGACGGGCCGAACACCGGGGAGCTGTTTTTT
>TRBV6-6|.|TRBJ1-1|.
CASSYRTQNTEAFF
TGTGCCAGCAGTTACAGAACACAGAACACTGAAGCTTTCTTT
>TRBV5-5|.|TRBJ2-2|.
CASSLGQLNTGELFF
TGTGCCAGCAGCTTAGGACAGCTTAACACCGGGGAGCTGTTTTTT
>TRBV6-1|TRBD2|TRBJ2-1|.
CASRGLAGEQFF
TGTGCCAGCAGAGGACTAGCGGGGGAGCAGTTCTTC
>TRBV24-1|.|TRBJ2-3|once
CATSDLSGASTQYF
TGTGCCACCAGTGATTTAAGTGGAGCTTCCACGCAGTATTTT
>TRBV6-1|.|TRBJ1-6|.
CASRGPTGGRSYNSPLHF
TGTGCCAGCAGGGGTCCGACGGGAGGTCGCTCCTATAATTCACCCCTCCACTTT
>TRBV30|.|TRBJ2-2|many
CAWAGQTLTGELFF
TGTGCCTGGGCTGGACAAACCCTCACCGGGGAGCTGTTTTTT
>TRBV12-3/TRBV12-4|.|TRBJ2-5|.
CASSLRAAQETQYF
TGTGCCAGCAGTTTAAGAGCGGCCCAAGAGACCCAGTACTTC
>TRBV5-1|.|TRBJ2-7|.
CASSLSAGAGAEQYF
TGCGCCAGCAGCTTGAGCGCGGGTGCGGGGGCCGAGCAGTACTTC
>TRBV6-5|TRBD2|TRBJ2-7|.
CASSYSGGGFSYEQYF
TGTGCCAGCAGTTACTCGGGCGGGGGATTTTCCTACGAGCAGTACTTC
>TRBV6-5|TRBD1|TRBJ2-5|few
CASSSSERGPETQYF
TGTGCCAGCAGTTCCTCGGAAAGGGGGCCAGAGACCCAGTACTTC
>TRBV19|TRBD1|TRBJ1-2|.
CASSMGTEVWALHGYTF
TGTGCCAGTAGTATGGGGACAGAAGTCTGGGCGCTCCATGGCTACACCTTC
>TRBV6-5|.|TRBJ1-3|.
CASTSSGNTIYF
TGTGCCAGCACGAGTTCTGGAAACACCATATATTTT
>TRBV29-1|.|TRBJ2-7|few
CSVEGPSYEQYF
TGCAGCGTTGAGGGACCCTCCTACGAGCAGTACTTC
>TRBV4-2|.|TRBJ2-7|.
CVSSQDSRQTTYEQYF
TGTGTCAGCAGCCAAGATAGTCGACAAACCACCTACGAGCAGTACTTC
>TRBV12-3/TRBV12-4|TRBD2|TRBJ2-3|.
CASSFSGSRADTQYF
TGTGCCAGCAGTTTCAGCGGGAGTAGGGCAGATACGCAGTATTTT
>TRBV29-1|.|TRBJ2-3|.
CSVEGVAGISTDTQYF
TGCAGCGTTGAAGGTGTGGCAGGGATAAGCACAGATACGCAGTATTTT
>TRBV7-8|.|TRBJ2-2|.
CASSRDPTRNTGELFF
TGTGCCAGCAGCCGAGACCCCACCCGAAACACCGGGGAGCTGTTTTTT
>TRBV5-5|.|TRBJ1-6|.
CASSWGGRSSYNSPLHF
TGTGCCAGCAGCTGGGGGGGCCGCAGCTCCTATAATTCACCCCTCCACTTT
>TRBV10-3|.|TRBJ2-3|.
CAISESIMRTDTQYF
TGTGCCATCAGTGAGTCCATAATGCGCACAGATACGCAGTATTTT
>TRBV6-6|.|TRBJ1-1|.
CASSIMGRNPMNIEAFF
TGTGCCAGCAGTATCATGGGGAGGAATCCCATGAACATTGAAGCTTTCTTT
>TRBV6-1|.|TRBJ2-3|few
CASMQRRGTDTQYF
TGTGCCAGCATGCAGCGGAGGGGCACAGATACGCAGTATTTT
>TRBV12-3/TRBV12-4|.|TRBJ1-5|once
CASSSRVRNQPQHF
TGTGCCAGCAGTTCGCGGGTCCGCAATCAGCCCCAGCATTTT
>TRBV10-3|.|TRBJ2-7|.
CAIGESVSSSYEQYF
TGTGCCATCGGTGAGTCAGTTTCCAGCTCCTACGAGCAGTACTTC
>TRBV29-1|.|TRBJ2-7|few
CSVEVRPHEQYF
TGCAGCGTTGAGGTGAGGCCCCACGAGCAGTACTTC
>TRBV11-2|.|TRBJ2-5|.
CASSLDRDEETQYF
TGTGCCAGCAGCTTAGACAGGGATGAAGAGACCCAGTACTTC
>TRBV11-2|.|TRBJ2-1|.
CTNRAGPYNEQFF
TGTACCAATCGGGCCGGGCCTTACAATGAGCAGTTCTTC
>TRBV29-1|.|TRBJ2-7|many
CSVESQELGEQYF
TGCAGCGTTGAGAGCCAAGAACTGGGCGAGCAGTACTTC
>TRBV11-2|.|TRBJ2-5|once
CASSIVARGETQYF
TGTGCCAGTAGTATAGTGGCGAGGGGGGAGACCCAGTACTTC
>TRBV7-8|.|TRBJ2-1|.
CASSQSPPSGSDYDEQFF
TGTGCCAGCAGCCAGTCCCCCCCTAGTGGGAGTGACTACGATGAGCAGTTCTTC
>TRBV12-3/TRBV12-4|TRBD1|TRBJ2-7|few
CASSLPDRESEQYF
TGTGCCAGCAGCCTACCGGACAGGGAAAGCGAGCAGTACTTC
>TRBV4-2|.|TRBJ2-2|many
CASTAGTRDTGELFF
TGTGCCAGCACGGCCGGGACACGGGACACCGGGGAGCTGTTTTTT
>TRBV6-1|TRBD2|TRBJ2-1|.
CASYPGGTYNEQFF
TGTGCCAGTTACCCGGGAGGTACCTACAATGAGCAGTTCTTC
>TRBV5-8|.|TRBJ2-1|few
CASSLLWGEAYNEQFF
TGTGCCAGCAGCTTGTTGTGGGGGGAGGCCTACAATGAGCAGTTCTTC
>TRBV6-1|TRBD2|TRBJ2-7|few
CASSDELAGVPYEQYF
TGTGCCAGCAGTGATGAACTAGCGGGAGTGCCCTACGAGCAGTACTTC
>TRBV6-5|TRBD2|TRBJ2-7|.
CASRASGLAAEQYF
TGTGCCAGCAGGGCTTCGGGACTAGCGGCTGAGCAGTACTTC
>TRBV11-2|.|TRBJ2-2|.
CASSTQGQTNTGELFF
TGCGCCAGCAGCACACAGGGTCAGACGAACACCGGGGAGCTGTTTTTT
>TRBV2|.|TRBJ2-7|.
CASSEQGSGYEQYF
TGTGCCAGCAGTGAGCAGGGGTCAGGCTACGAGCAGTACTTC
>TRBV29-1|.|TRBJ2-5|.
CSVGRDTMATQYF
TGCAGCGTTGGGCGGGACACTATGGCGACCCAGTACTTC
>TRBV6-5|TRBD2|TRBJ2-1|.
CASRGTSDEQFF
TGTGCCAGCAGGGGGACTAGCGATGAGCAGTTCTTC
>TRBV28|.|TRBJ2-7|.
CASRPREGLYEQYF
TGTGCCAGCAGGCCGAGAGAGGGACTCTACGAGCAGTACTTC
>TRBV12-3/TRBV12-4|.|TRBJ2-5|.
CASSSARRGQETQYF
TGTGCCAGCAGCTCAGCACGGAGGGGTCAAGAGACCCAGTACTTC
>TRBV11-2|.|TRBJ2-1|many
CASSPLYGSYNEQFF
TGTGCCAGCAGCCCCTTGTATGGCTCCTACAATGAGCAGTTCTTC
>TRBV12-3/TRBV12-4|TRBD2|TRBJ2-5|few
CASSPLAGTQYF
TGTGCCAGCAGTCCACTAGCGGGGACCCAGTACTTC
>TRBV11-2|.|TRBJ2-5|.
CASNLDLKEEIQYF
TGTGCCAGCAACTTAGATCTAAAGGAGGAGATCCAGTACTTC
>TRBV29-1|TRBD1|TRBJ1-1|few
CSAEEGQLVYAFF
TGCAGCGCCGAAGAGGGACAGCTTGTTTACGCTTTCTTT
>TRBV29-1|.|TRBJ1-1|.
CSVCAGWGMNTEAFF
TGCAGCGTTTGCGCAGGGTGGGGCATGAACACTGAAGCTTTCTTT
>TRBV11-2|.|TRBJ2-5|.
CAGSLEVLQETQYF
TGTGCCGGCAGCCTAGAGGTTCTTCAAGAGACCCAGTACTTC
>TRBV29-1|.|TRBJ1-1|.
CSVDQGARTEAFF
TGCAGCGTTGACCAGGGAGCAAGGACTGAAGCTTTCTTT